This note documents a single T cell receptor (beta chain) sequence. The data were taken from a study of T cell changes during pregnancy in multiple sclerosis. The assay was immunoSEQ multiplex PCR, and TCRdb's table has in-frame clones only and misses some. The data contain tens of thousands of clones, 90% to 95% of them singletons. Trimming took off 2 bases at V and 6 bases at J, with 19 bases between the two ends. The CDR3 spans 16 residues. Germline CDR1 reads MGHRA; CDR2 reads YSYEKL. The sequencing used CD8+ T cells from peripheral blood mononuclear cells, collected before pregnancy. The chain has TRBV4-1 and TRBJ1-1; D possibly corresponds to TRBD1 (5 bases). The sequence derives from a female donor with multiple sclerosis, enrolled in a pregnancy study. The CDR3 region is CASSQLRVPQTSEAFF. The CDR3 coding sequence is TGCGCCAGCAGCCAACTCAGGGTCCCGCAGACCTCTGAAGCTTTCTTT.